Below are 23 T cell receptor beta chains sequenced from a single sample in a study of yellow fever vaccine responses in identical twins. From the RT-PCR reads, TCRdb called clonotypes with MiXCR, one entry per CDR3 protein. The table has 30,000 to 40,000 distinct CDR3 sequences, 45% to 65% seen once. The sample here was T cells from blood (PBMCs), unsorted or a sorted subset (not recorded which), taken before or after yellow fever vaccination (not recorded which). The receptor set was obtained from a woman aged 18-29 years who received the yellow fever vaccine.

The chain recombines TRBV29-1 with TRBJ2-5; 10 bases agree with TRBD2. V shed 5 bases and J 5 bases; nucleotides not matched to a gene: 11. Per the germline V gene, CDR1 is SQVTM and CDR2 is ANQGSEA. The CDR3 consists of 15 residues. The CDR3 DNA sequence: TGCAGCGTTCCATCAGCGGGGGGGCCTTCGGAGACCCAGTACTTC. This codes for CSVPSAGGPSETQYF. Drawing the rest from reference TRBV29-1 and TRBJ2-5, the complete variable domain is SAVISQKPSRDICQRGTSLTIQCQVDSQVTMMFWYRQQPGQSLTLIATANQGSEATYESGFVIDKFPISRPNLTFSTLTVSNMSPEDSSIYLCSVPSAGGPSETQYFGPGTRLLVL.

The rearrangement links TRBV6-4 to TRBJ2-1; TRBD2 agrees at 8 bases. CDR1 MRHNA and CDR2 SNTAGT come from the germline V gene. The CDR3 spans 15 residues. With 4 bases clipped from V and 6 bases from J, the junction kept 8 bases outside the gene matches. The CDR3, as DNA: TGTGCCAGCAGTGGAGGGACTAGTGGAGGCAATGAGCAGTTCTTC. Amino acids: CASSGGTSGGNEQFF.

CDR3: CASSLAGQNEQYV. The CDR3 DNA follows: TGTGCCAGCAGCTTAGCTGGACAGAACGAGCAGTACGTC. The chain joins TRBV7-9 to TRBJ2-7; weak D call: TRBD1 (6 bases). Germline V gene sequence: CDR1 SEHNR, CDR2 FQNEAQ (reference sequence). This CDR3 region has 13 residues. Trimming stripped 0 bases from V and 5 bases from J, with 8 bases between.

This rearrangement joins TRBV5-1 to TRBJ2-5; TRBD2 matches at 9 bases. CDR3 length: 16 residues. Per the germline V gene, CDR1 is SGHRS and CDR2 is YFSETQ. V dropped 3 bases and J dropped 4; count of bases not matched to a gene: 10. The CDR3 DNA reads TGCGCCAGCAGCTCCAAGCGGGAGGAACCCTCAGAGACCCAGTACTTC. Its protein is CASSSKREEPSETQYF.

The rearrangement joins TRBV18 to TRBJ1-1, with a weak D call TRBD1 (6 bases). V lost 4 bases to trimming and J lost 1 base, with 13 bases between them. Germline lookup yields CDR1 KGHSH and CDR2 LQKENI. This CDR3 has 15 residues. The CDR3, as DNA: TGTGCCAGCTCACAGCAGTCGGGACAGAACACTGAAGCTTTCTTT. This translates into CASSQQSGQNTEAFF.

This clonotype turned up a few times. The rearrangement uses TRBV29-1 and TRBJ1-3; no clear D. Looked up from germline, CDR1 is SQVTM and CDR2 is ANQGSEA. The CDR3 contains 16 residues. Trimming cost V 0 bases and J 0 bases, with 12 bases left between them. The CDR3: CSVEDLGFHSGNTIYF. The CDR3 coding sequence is TGCAGCGTTGAAGACTTAGGCTTCCACTCTGGAAACACCATATATTTT.

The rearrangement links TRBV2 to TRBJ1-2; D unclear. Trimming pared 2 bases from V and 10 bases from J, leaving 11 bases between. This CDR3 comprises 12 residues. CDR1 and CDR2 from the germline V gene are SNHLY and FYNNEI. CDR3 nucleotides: TGTGCCAGCAGTGAAAACGGACGGTCCTACACCTTC. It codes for CASSENGRSYTF.

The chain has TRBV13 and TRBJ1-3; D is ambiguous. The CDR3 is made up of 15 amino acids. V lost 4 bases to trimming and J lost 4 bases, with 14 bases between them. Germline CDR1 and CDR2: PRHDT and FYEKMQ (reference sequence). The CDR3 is CASSYPARLGNTIYF. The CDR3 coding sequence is TGTGCCAGCAGCTACCCCGCCAGGTTGGGAAACACCATATATTTT.

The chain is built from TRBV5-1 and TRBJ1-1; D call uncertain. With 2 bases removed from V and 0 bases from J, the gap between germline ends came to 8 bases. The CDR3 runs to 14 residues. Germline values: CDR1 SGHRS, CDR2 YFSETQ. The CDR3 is CASSFEGVNTEAFF. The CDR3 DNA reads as TGCGCCAGCAGCTTCGAGGGCGTGAACACTGAAGCTTTCTTT.

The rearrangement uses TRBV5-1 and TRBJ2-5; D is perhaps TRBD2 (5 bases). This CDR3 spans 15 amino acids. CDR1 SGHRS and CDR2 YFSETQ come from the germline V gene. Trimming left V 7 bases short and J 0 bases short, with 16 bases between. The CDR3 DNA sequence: TGCGCCAGCTCCCTTGGCGGGCTACACCAAGAGACCCAGTACTTC. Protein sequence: CASSLGGLHQETQYF.

CDR3 residues: CAISEEVGYTF. The DNA for the CDR3 is TGTGCCATCAGTGAGGAAGTGGGCTACACCTTC. J is TRBJ1-2 and V is TRBV10-3; no firm D call. V lost 2 bases, J lost 8 bases, and 6 bases lay in between. The CDR3 covers 11 residues. CDR1 is ENHRY and CDR2 is SYGVKD in the germline V gene.

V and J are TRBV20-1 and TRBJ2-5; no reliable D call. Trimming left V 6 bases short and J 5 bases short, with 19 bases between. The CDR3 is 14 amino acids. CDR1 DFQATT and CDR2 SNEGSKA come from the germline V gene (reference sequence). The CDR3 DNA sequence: TGCAGTGCCACCCGGGTCCAGCTTGGCGAGACCCAGTACTTC. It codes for CSATRVQLGETQYF.

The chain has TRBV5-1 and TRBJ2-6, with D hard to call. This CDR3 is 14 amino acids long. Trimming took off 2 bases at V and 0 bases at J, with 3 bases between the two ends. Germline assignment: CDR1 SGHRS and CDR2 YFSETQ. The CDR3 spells CASSFASGANVLTF. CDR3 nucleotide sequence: TGCGCCAGCAGCTTCGCCTCTGGGGCCAACGTCCTGACTTTC. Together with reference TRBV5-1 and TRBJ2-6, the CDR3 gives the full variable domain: KAGVTQTPRYLIKTRGQQVTLSCSPISGHRSVSWYQQTPGQGLQFLFEYFSETQRNKGNFPGRFSGRQFSNSRSEMNVSTLELGDSALYLCASSFASGANVLTFGAGSRLTVL.

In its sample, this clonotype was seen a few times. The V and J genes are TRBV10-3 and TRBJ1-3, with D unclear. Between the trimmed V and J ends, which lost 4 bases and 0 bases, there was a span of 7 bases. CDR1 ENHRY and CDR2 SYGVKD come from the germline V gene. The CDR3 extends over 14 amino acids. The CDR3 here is CAISVGFSGNTIYF. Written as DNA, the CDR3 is TGTGCCATCAGTGTAGGGTTCTCTGGAAACACCATATATTTT.

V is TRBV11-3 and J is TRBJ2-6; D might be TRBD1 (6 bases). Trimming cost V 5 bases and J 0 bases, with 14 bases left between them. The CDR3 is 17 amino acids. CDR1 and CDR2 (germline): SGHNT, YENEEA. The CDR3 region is CASSPWDILSGANVLTF. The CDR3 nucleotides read TGTGCCAGCAGCCCATGGGACATTCTCTCTGGGGCCAACGTCCTGACTTTC.

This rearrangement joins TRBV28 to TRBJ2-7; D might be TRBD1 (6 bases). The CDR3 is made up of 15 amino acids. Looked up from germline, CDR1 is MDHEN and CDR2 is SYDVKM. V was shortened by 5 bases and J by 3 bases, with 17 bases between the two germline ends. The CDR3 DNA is TGTGCCAGCAGTACACAGGGAAATGGCCTCTACGAGCAGTACTTC. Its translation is CASSTQGNGLYEQYF.

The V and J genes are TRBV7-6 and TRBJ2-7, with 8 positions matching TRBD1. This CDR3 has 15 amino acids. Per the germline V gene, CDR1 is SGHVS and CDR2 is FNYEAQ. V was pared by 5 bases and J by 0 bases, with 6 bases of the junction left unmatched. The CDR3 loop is CASSLGTGPSYEQYV. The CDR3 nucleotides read TGTGCCAGCAGCCTCGGGACAGGACCCTCCTACGAGCAGTACGTC.

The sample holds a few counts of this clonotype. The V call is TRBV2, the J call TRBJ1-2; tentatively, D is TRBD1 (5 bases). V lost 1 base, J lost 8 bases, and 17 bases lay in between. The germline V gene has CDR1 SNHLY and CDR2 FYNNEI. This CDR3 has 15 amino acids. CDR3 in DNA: TGTGCCAGCAGTGAAGGGTCTCTGAGGGGTGGGGGCTACACCTTC. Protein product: CASSEGSLRGGGYTF. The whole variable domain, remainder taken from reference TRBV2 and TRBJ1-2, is EPEVTQTPSHQVTQMGQEVILRCVPISNHLYFYWYRQILGQKVEFLVSFYNNEISEKSEIFDDQFSVERPDGSNFTLKIRSTKLEDSAMYFCASSEGSLRGGGYTFGSGTRLTVV.

This CDR3 reads CASSGTSGPRTGELFF. The CDR3 DNA reads as TGTGCCAGCAGTGGGACTAGCGGGCCTCGCACCGGGGAGCTGTTTTTT. This chain uses TRBV11-3 with TRBJ2-2, with 12 nucleotides matching TRBD2. The V gene end was trimmed by 6 bases and the J gene end by 4 bases; junction bases not matched to a gene: 6. Germline CDR1 and CDR2: SGHNT and YENEEA. CDR3 length: 16 amino acids.

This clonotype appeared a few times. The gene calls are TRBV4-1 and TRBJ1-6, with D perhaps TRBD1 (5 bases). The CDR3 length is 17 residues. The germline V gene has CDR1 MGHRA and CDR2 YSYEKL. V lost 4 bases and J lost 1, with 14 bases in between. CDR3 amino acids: CASSPILQVSYNSPLHF. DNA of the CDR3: TGCGCCAGCAGCCCCATATTACAGGTTTCCTATAATTCACCCCTCCACTTT.

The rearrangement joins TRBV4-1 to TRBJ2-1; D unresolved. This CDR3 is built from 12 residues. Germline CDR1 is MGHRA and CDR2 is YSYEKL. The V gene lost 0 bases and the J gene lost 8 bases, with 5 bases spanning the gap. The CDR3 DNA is TGCGCCAGCAGCCAAGATGGGGATGAGCAGTTCTTC. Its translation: CASSQDGDEQFF.

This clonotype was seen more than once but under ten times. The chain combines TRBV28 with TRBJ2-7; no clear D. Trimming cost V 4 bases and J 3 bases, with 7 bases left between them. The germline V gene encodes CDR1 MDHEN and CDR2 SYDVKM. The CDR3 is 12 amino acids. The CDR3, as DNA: TGTGCCAGCAGTTCTTCTATCTACGAGCAGTACTTC. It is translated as CASSSSIYEQYF.

CDR3 DNA sequence: TGTGCCAGCAGAGACGACACACAAGAGACCCAGTACTTC. Its protein is CASRDDTQETQYF. The V gene is TRBV2, the J gene TRBJ2-5; D remains unclear. V gave up 6 bases and J gave up 2 bases, with 10 bases separating them. CDR3 length equals 13 residues. Germline V gives CDR1 SNHLY, CDR2 FYNNEI.